This entry is about one T cell receptor (beta chain). The record originates from a study of shared clonotypes between healthy human individuals. Whole-study context: CD4 naive and memory got three plates each, CD8 naive two, CD8 memory one.

The assay was carried out at the deep level. TCRdb's copy holds only in-frame clones and misses some; the assay was immunoSEQ multiplex PCR. The table records fewer than 3 million clones, approximately 90% of them present only once. CDR3 length equals 18 residues. Germline CDR1 SGHRS, CDR2 YFSETQ. Trimming removed 0 bases from V and 2 bases from J; junction bases left unmatched: 4. The rearrangement joins TRBV5-1 to TRBJ2-1, with 14 positions matching TRBD2. This clonotype was obtained from a man aged 18 to 30 in good health. Some clones in this sample may be carry-over from other donors' samples. Sequencing was done on a sample of naive CD4+ T cells from PBMCs. Subset: CD45RA+ positively selected. This CDR3 reads CASSLGTSGRFTYNEQFF. DNA for the CDR3: TGCGCCAGCAGCTTGGGGACTAGCGGGAGGTTCACCTACAATGAGCAGTTCTTC.